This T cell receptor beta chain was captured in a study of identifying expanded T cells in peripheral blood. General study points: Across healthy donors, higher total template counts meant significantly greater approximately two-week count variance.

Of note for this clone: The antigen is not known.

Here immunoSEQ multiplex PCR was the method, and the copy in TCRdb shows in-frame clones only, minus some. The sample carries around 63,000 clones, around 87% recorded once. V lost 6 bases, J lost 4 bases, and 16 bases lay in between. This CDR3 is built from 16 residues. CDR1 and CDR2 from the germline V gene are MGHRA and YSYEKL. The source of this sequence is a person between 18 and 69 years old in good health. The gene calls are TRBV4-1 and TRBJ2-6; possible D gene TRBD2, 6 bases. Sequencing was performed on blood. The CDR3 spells CASSPAGEAGANVLTF. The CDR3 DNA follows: TGCGCCAGCAGTCCCGCTGGGGAGGCCGGGGCCAACGTCCTGACTTTC.